This TCR beta chain was observed in a study of T-cell reconstitution after alpha-beta-depleted transplantation in children. The CDR3 spans 16 residues. Trimming pared 3 bases from V and 10 bases from J, leaving 25 bases between. The V gene's germline CDR1 is DFQATT and CDR2 SNEGSKA (reference sequence). A few counts support this clonotype. Unique molecular identifiers were built into the TCRbeta library. TCRdb fed the PCR reads into MiXCR, producing one record per CDR3 protein. Of approximately 230,000 distinct CDR3 sequences listed, roughly 23% are singletons. The rearrangement uses TRBV20-1 and TRBJ2-1; the D is unclear. The sequences come from PBMCs, collected before TCRalphabeta/CD19-depleted stem cell transplant. This TCR came from a girl aged 2 to 9 with Fanconi anemia, due to receive a stem cell transplant. CDR3 sequence: CSASPPLRWQSGEQFF. CDR3 sequence (DNA): TGCAGTGCTAGTCCACCGCTACGATGGCAATCCGGGGAGCAGTTCTTC.